This T cell receptor (beta chain) was sequenced in a study of T cells expressing NK-cell markers. Study observations and caveats: CD8+ T cells in a handful of donors included dominant NKG2C+ clonotypes at roughly 1.0-8%. Four of the donors also had these clonotypes leading their CD3+CD56-NKG2C+ fraction.

A remark on this clonotype: Antigen: not known.

For TCR beta, cDNA was produced by 5'RACE template switching with UMIs. TCRdb re-called the 5' RACE reads, yielding one record per CDR3 amino acid sequence without DNA. The data include roughly 430,000 distinct CDR3 sequences; the top ten clones carry approximately 6.8%. This CDR3 is built from 13 residues. Germline lookup yields CDR1 SGHTA and CDR2 FQGNSA. The TCR originated in a woman aged 18 to 75 in good health. Sequencing input: blood T cells: a sorted CD56 or NKG2C T cell subset, CD4+ or CD8+ T cells, or bulk PBMC T cells (not recorded which). The J gene is TRBJ2-4, the V gene TRBV7-2; no DNA is available, so the TRBD2 call from TCRdb remains unchecked. CDR3: CASSLGRRDIQYF.